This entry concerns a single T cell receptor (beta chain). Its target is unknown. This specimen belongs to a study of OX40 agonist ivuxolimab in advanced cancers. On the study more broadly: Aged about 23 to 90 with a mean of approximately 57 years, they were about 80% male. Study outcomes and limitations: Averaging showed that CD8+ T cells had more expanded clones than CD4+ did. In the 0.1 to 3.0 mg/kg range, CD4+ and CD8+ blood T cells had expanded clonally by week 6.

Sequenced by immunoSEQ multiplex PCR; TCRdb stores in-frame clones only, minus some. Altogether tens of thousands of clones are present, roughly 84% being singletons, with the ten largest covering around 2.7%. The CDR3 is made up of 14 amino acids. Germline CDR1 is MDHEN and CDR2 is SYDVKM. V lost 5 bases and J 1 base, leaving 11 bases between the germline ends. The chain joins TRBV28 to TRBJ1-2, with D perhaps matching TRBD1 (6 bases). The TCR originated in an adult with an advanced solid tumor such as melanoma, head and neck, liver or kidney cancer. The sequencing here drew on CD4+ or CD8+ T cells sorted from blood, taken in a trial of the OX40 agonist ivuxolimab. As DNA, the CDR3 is TGTGCCAGCAGTAGGGGGGGCCTTAACTATGGCTACACCTTC. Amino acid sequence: CASSRGGLNYGYTF.